The clone carrying this TCR beta chain was seen just once. In the naive CD8 group, cells lacked CD45RO and were positively selected for CCR7, so terminally differentiated effector memory CD45RA+ cells were left out. This sample was included in a study of shared clonotypes between healthy human individuals. Germline trimming cut 3 bases from V and 11 bases from J; bases unmatched to any gene: 19. CDR3 length equals 18 residues. Germline values: CDR1 SGHRS, CDR2 YFSETQ. Sequencing used immunoSEQ multiplex PCR; TCRdb keeps in-frame clones, though not all of them. The sample has about 600,000 clones, around 95% seen once; the top ten hold 0.1% to 0.11%.

This clonotype was sampled from a woman in her 30s in good health. What was sequenced was naive CD8+ T cells sorted from blood. This sequence joins TRBV5-1 and TRBJ1-3; 11 positions agree with TRBD1. CDR3 in DNA: TGCGCCAGCAGCTCTGGGACAGGGGGTATTCGATCCCCCAAACCCATATATTTT. It specifies CASSSGTGGIRSPKPIYF.